This TCR beta chain was sequenced in a study of Ad26.COV2.S vaccination and SARS-CoV-2 variants. Study in general: Donor joined the COV1001 Ad26.COV2.S trial arm. Study-level findings and limits: The TCR breadth and depth analyses may have understated or missed part of the total T cell responses. Among vaccine recipients, spike-specific TCR breadth exceeded that of placebo recipients.

Treatment noted: over 15 received Ad26.COV2.S at low or high dose, single or two shots; about 5 received placebo; per-sample allocation not given. Collection of samples fell on day 63 after the first vaccine or placebo injection. Donor was an adult aged 18-55 years in Boston. Sequenced by immunoSEQ multiplex PCR; TCRdb stores in-frame clones only, minus some. The sample records about 240,000 clones, 85% to 90% being singletons. Comment on this clone: Antigen: not known.

The germline gives CDR1 SGDLS, CDR2 YYNGEE. CDR3 length: 15 residues. The V end was cut by 1 base, the J end by 1 base, with 12 bases between. This chain links TRBV9 with TRBJ2-7, with D perhaps assigned TRBD1 or TRBD2 (5 bases each). This sequence originates from a person aged 18-60 years who received the Ad26.COV2.S COVID-19 vaccine or a placebo. This specimen was peripheral blood, taken in a trial of Ad26.COV2.S vaccine versus placebo. CDR3 loop: CASSVLKEGSYEQYF. CDR3 DNA sequence: TGTGCCAGCAGCGTATTAAAAGAGGGGTCCTACGAGCAGTACTTC.